Listed below are T cell receptor beta chains from one sample, sequenced in a study of post-analysis software for immune sequencing data. TCRdb reanalysed the PCR reads using MiXCR and keeps one entry per CDR3 protein. This sample yields about 820,000 distinct CDR3 sequences, of which approximately 57% are seen a single time; approximately 4.5% belongs to the top ten. The sample consisted of blood. All receptors come from a girl aged 10-17 years with multiple sclerosis. CDR3s include the opening cysteine and the closing phenylalanine or tryptophan. D genes are given only for firm matches. Rows give clone size only sometimes, using once, few, many, or a class for an expanded clone.

.	TRBJ2-3	.	TRBV7-3	CASSLSLGDTDTQYF	TGTGCCAGCAGCCTATCGCTAGGCGACACAGATACGCAGTATTTT
.	TRBJ1-2	TRBD1	TRBV10-3	CAISEPGRGQMGYTF	TGTGCCATCAGTGAGCCGGGACGGGGACAGATGGGCTACACCTTC
.	TRBJ2-3	.	TRBV20-1	CSAGRTEGITDTQYF	TGCAGTGCAGGGAGGACGGAGGGGATCACAGATACGCAGTATTTT
few	TRBJ1-2	.	TRBV3-1	CASSLRGGDGYTF	TGTGCCAGCAGCCTCAGGGGCGGGGATGGCTACACCTTC
.	TRBJ2-2	TRBD1	TRBV5-1	CASSSRSGQGLTGELFF	TGCGCCAGCAGCTCTCGGTCGGGACAGGGGCTCACCGGGGAGCTGTTTTTT
.	TRBJ1-4	.	TRBV7-9	CASSLGPLGGGGSEKLFF	TGTGCCAGCAGCTTAGGCCCGCTAGGCGGGGGAGGCTCAGAAAAACTGTTTTTT
.	TRBJ2-5	.	TRBV24-1	CATRDPGRETQYF	TGTGCCACCAGGGATCCAGGGAGGGAGACCCAGTACTTC
.	TRBJ2-1	TRBD2	TRBV2	CASSGGGLAGRSEQFF	TGTGCCAGCAGTGGAGGGGGACTAGCGGGAAGGAGTGAGCAGTTCTTC
.	TRBJ1-2	.	TRBV10-3	CAIMWDEYGYTF	TGTGCCATCATGTGGGATGAATATGGCTACACCTTC
.	TRBJ2-7	TRBD2	TRBV4-1	CASSQERLAGGKQYF	TGCGCCAGCAGCCAAGAGAGGCTAGCGGGCGGAAAGCAGTACTTC
.	TRBJ1-1	TRBD1	TRBV7-6	CASSLSARGTEAFF	TGTGCCAGCAGCTTATCGGCCAGGGGGACTGAAGCTTTCTTT
.	TRBJ1-2	.	TRBV2	CASSERQPYGYTF	TGTGCCAGCAGTGAACGCCAGCCCTATGGCTACACCTTC
.	TRBJ2-2	.	TRBV10-3	CAISAFSGDLNTGELFF	TGTGCCATCAGTGCTTTTTCAGGGGATTTGAACACCGGGGAGCTGTTTTTT
few	TRBJ2-1	TRBD2	TRBV20-1	CSAPLAGVSDEQFF	TGCAGTGCCCCACTAGCGGGAGTTAGCGATGAGCAGTTCTTC
.	TRBJ2-7	.	TRBV14	CASSRGFGAGGFYEQYF	TGTGCCAGCAGCCGTGGGTTTGGGGCCGGTGGCTTCTACGAGCAGTACTTC
.	TRBJ2-4	.	TRBV7-9	CASSLAVGGLYF	TGTGCCAGTAGCTTAGCGGTAGGGGGTTTGTACTTC
few	TRBJ2-3	.	TRBV20-1	CSAGGQITDTQYF	TGCAGTGCTGGGGGGCAGATCACAGATACGCAGTATTTT
few	TRBJ1-1	.	TRBV5-5	CASSEDSPEAFF	TGTGCCAGCAGCGAGGACAGCCCTGAAGCTTTCTTT
few	TRBJ2-7	.	TRBV5-8	CASKQTAGPISYEQYF	TGTGCCAGCAAACAGACGGCAGGCCCCATCTCCTACGAGCAGTACTTC
.	TRBJ2-1	.	TRBV6-5	CASSYQAPHNEQFF	TGTGCCAGCAGTTACCAAGCGCCCCACAATGAGCAGTTCTTC
.	TRBJ2-1	TRBD2	TRBV29-1	CSVEDLAGSYNEQFF	TGCAGCGTTGAAGATCTAGCGGGCTCCTACAATGAGCAGTTCTTC
.	TRBJ2-1	TRBD2	TRBV7-9	CASSSNQREGHDEQFF	TGTGCCAGCAGCTCAAACCAGCGGGAGGGCCATGATGAGCAGTTCTTC
few	TRBJ2-1	TRBD2	TRBV7-8	CASSGRVAGGPYNEQFF	TGTGCCAGCAGCGGTAGAGTAGCGGGGGGGCCATACAATGAGCAGTTCTTC
few	TRBJ2-3	.	TRBV7-3	CASSQGGHSTDTQYF	TGTGCCAGCAGCCAGGGGGGTCATAGCACAGATACGCAGTATTTT
.	TRBJ2-3	.	TRBV29-1	CSVHQRQAYVTVDTDTQYF	TGCAGCGTTCACCAAAGACAGGCCTATGTAACTGTGGACACAGATACGCAGTATTTT
.	TRBJ2-1	TRBD1	TRBV10-3	CAISEGQGNEQFF	TGTGCCATCAGTGAGGGACAGGGTAATGAGCAGTTCTTC
.	TRBJ2-4	.	TRBV5-6	CASSLGRRQNIQYF	TGTGCCAGCAGCTTGGGCCGAAGACAAAACATTCAGTACTTC
few	TRBJ2-3	.	TRBV11-2	CASSPPYRTDTQYF	TGTGCCAGCAGCCCGCCCTATAGGACAGATACGCAGTATTTT
few	TRBJ2-5	.	TRBV6-1	CASSEVSGQQETQYF	TGTGCCAGCAGTGAAGTTTCCGGGCAGCAAGAGACCCAGTACTTC
.	TRBJ2-7	TRBD1	TRBV14	CASSPLQGPGSYEQYF	TGTGCCAGCAGCCCCCTACAGGGGCCGGGCTCCTACGAGCAGTACTTC
.	TRBJ2-5	TRBD2	TRBV20-1	CSAGMGLAGVREETQYF	TGCAGTGCTGGGATGGGACTAGCGGGGGTGAGGGAAGAGACCCAGTACTTC
.	TRBJ2-7	TRBD1	TRBV3-1	CASSQGWKRTGDSYEQYF	TGTGCCAGCAGCCAAGGCTGGAAGAGGACAGGGGATTCCTACGAGCAGTACTTC
.	TRBJ2-1	.	TRBV7-9	CASRSGDGSYNEQFF	TGTGCCAGCAGATCCGGGGACGGATCCTACAATGAGCAGTTCTTC
.	TRBJ2-7	.	TRBV28	CASSLLSGKNYEQYF	TGTGCCAGCAGTTTATTATCTGGGAAGAACTACGAGCAGTACTTC
.	TRBJ1-1	.	TRBV7-9	CASSANTEAFF	TGTGCCAGCAGTGCTAACACTGAAGCTTTCTTT
.	TRBJ2-3	TRBD2	TRBV10-3	CAISQYSGGTDTQYF	TGTGCCATCAGTCAATATAGCGGGGGCACAGATACGCAGTATTTT
few	TRBJ2-5	TRBD1	TRBV10-2	CASHDRAEETQYF	TGCGCCAGCCATGACAGGGCAGAAGAGACCCAGTACTTC
few	TRBJ2-7	.	TRBV15	CATSSFGTSYEQYF	TGTGCCACCAGCAGTTTCGGCACATCCTACGAGCAGTACTTC
.	TRBJ2-4	TRBD1	TRBV5-1	CASRPTGDPKNIQYF	TGCGCCAGCAGACCGACAGGGGATCCTAAAAACATTCAGTACTTC
.	TRBJ2-3	.	TRBV11-2	CASSSGIVGYKDTQYF	TGTGCCAGCAGCTCCGGGATAGTCGGGTATAAGGATACGCAGTATTTT
.	TRBJ1-1	.	TRBV12-3/TRBV12-4	CASSSSLAGHTEAFF	TGTGCCAGCAGTTCGTCCCTGGCCGGGCACACTGAAGCTTTCTTT
few	TRBJ2-6	.	TRBV20-1	CSAEGVAGANVLTF	TGCAGTGCTGAAGGAGTAGCTGGGGCCAACGTCCTGACTTTC
.	TRBJ2-7	TRBD2	TRBV20-1	CSARVLAASGEQYF	TGCAGTGCTAGAGTCCTAGCGGCATCTGGGGAGCAGTACTTC
.	TRBJ1-1	.	TRBV29-1	CSVEGSGIDTEAFF	TGCAGCGTTGAAGGGTCTGGTATTGACACTGAAGCTTTCTTT
.	TRBJ2-3	.	TRBV4-1	CASSQQDSKLDTQYF	TGCGCCAGCAGCCAGCAAGACAGCAAACTAGATACGCAGTATTTT
.	TRBJ2-3	.	TRBV29-1	CSVRDPLTDTQYF	TGCAGCGTTCGGGACCCCCTCACAGATACGCAGTATTTT
.	TRBJ1-5	TRBD1	TRBV2	CASNQGAGQPQHF	TGTGCCAGCAACCAGGGGGCAGGTCAGCCCCAGCATTTT
.	TRBJ1-2	TRBD1	TRBV7-9	CASSELLGQGAAGYTF	TGTGCCAGCAGCGAACTCCTTGGACAGGGGGCTGCGGGCTACACCTTC
few	TRBJ2-5	.	TRBV6-5	CASSYSTGKETQYF	TGTGCCAGCAGTTACTCAACAGGGAAAGAGACCCAGTACTTC
.	TRBJ1-2	.	TRBV18	CASSPDTANYGYTF	TGTGCCAGCTCACCAGATACGGCCAACTATGGCTACACCTTC
few	TRBJ2-5	TRBD2	TRBV9	CASRAHVLAGGLQETQYF	TGTGCCAGCAGAGCCCACGTCCTAGCGGGGGGACTACAAGAGACCCAGTACTTC
.	TRBJ2-1	TRBD1	TRBV25-1	CASSEYRDSSYNEQFF	TGTGCCAGCAGTGAATACAGGGACAGCTCCTACAATGAGCAGTTCTTC
few	TRBJ1-2	.	TRBV20-1	CSARRAGSGYGYTF	TGCAGTGCTAGGAGGGCAGGGAGTGGCTATGGCTACACCTTC
.	TRBJ2-1	.	TRBV7-3	CASSLRAQWSEQFF	TGTGCCAGCAGCTTAAGGGCCCAATGGAGTGAGCAGTTCTTC
few	TRBJ1-1	.	TRBV10-3	CAIRTNERMEAFF	TGTGCCATCAGAACCAACGAGAGAATGGAAGCTTTCTTT
.	TRBJ2-3	.	TRBV7-9	CASSYLGARHEDTQYF	TGTGCCAGCAGCTACCTGGGGGCGCGTCACGAGGATACGCAGTATTTT